The 7 T cell receptor beta chains below were found in one sample sequenced in a study of blood T cell repertoires in COVID-19. Assay: immunoSEQ multiplex PCR; the TCRdb copy retains only in-frame clones and omits some. The sample lists approximately 500,000 clones; 75% to 90% were seen once. Sequencing was performed on peripheral blood. Receptor source: a man aged 18 to 29 with COVID-19, enrolled during active disease.

The chain combines TRBV18 with TRBJ2-7; 11 bases are a match to TRBD2. Trimming took 3 bases from V and 3 from J; bases not matched to a gene: 4. CDR1 KGHSH and CDR2 LQKENI come from the germline V gene. This CDR3 contains 15 residues. CDR3 region: CASSPPTSGVYEQYF. Here the CDR3 DNA reads TGTGCCAGCTCACCCCCGACTAGCGGGGTCTACGAGCAGTACTTC.

The gene calls are TRBV5-5 and TRBJ2-7; D perhaps matches TRBD1 (6 bases). The CDR3 sequence is 14 residues long. Germline CDR1 and CDR2: SGHKS and YYEKEE (reference sequence). The V end was cut by 5 bases, the J end by 3 bases, with 15 bases between. The CDR3 is CASSWGRGSYEQYF. The DNA for the CDR3 is TGTGCCAGCAGTTGGGGAAGGGGGAGCTACGAGCAGTACTTC.

Details on this clone: A read error may account for a junction end that differs from germline. This chain links TRBV19 with TRBJ2-7; 8 bases are a match to TRBD2. Germline V lookup: CDR1 LNHDA, CDR2 SQIVND (reference sequence). CDR3 length equals 10 residues. CDR3 sequence reads: CASSSGRISF. In DNA, the CDR3 is TGTGCCAGTAGTAGCGGGAGGATATCCTTC.

This clone was recorded only once. The chain carries TRBV19 and TRBJ1-5; D not certain. Trimming stripped 6 bases from V and 4 bases from J, with 10 bases between. The CDR3 loop spans 13 amino acids. CDR1 and CDR2 (germline): LNHDA, SQIVND (reference sequence). The CDR3 region is CASRWALNQPQHF. For the CDR3, the DNA is TGTGCCAGTAGATGGGCGCTAAATCAGCCCCAGCATTTT.

The rearrangement uses TRBV9 and TRBJ2-1; 7 nucleotides align to TRBD2. The CDR3 is 14 amino acids. V trimming: 3 bases; J trimming: 5 bases; junction bases outside the gene matches: 5. CDR1 and CDR2 (germline): SGDLS, YYNGEE. The CDR3 region is CASSDLSGNNEQFF. DNA for the CDR3: TGTGCCAGCAGCGACCTGAGCGGGAACAATGAGCAGTTCTTC. The full variable domain, with the rest looked up from reference TRBV9 and TRBJ2-1, is DSGVTQTPKHLITATGQRVTLRCSPRSGDLSVYWYQQSLDQGLQFLIQYYNGEERAKGNILERFSAQQFPDLHSELNLSSLELGDSALYFCASSDLSGNNEQFFGPGTRLTVL.

J is TRBJ2-5 and V is TRBV27, with TRBD1 as a possible D gene (5 bases). The CDR3 is 14 residues long. V shed 6 bases and J shed 4 bases, with 15 bases lying between them. Germline loops: CDR1 MNHEY, CDR2 SMNVEV (reference sequence). Here the CDR3 DNA reads TGTGCCAGCAGCCTTTGGGGCAGAGCAGAGACCCAGTACTTC. Its protein product is CASSLWGRAETQYF.

V gene TRBV29-1 combines with J gene TRBJ1-1; 7 bases map to TRBD1. This CDR3 region has 13 residues. V shed 6 bases, J shed 0 bases, and the junction held 4 bases outside the gene matches. CDR1 is SQVTM and CDR2 is ANQGSEA in the germline V gene. The CDR3 loop reads CSVADRLNTEAFF. CDR3 nucleotide sequence: TGCAGCGTGGCGGACAGGCTGAACACTGAAGCTTTCTTT. The full variable domain, in which reference TRBV29-1 and TRBJ1-1 provide the parts outside the CDR3, is SAVISQKPSRDICQRGTSLTIQCQVDSQVTMMFWYRQQPGQSLTLIATANQGSEATYESGFVIDKFPISRPNLTFSTLTVSNMSPEDSSIYLCSVADRLNTEAFFGQGTRLTVV.